This TCR beta chain was recovered during a study of T cells after yellow fever vaccination. This clonotype was counted a few times. CDR3 size: 14 residues. From germline, CDR1 is MNHEY and CDR2 SMNVEV (reference sequence). Trimming removed 5 bases from V and 7 bases from J; junction bases left unmatched: 6. MiXCR, run by TCRdb on the 5' RACE reads, gives a single entry per CDR3 protein. This sample has 500,000 to 550,000 distinct CDR3 sequences; roughly 22% occur once, and the top ten carry around 17%. The sequence derives from a man younger than 30 who received the YFV17D yellow fever vaccine. J is TRBJ1-5 and V is TRBV27; 9 nucleotides align to TRBD1. Sequenced here: PBMCs, sampled less than 25 days after the first yellow fever vaccination. The CDR3, as DNA: TGTGCCAGCAGTCTAGGGACAGGGTACCAGCCCCAGCATTTT. Protein product: CASSLGTGYQPQHF.